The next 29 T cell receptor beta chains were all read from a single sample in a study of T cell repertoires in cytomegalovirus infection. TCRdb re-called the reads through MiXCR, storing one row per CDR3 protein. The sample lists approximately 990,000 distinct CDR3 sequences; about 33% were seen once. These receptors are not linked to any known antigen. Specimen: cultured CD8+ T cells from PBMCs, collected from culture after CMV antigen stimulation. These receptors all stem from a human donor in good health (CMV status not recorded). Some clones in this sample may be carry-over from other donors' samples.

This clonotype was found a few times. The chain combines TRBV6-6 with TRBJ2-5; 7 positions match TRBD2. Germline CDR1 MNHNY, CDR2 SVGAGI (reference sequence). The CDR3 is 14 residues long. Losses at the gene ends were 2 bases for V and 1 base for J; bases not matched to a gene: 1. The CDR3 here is CASSYGRGQETQYF. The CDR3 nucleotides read TGTGCCAGCAGTTACGGGAGGGGCCAAGAGACCCAGTACTTC.

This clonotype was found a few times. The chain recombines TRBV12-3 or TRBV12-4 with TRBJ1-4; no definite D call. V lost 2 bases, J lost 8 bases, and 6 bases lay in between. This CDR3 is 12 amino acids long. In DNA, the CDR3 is TGTGCCAGCAGTTTACCCAGCGAAAAACTGTTTTTT. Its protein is CASSLPSEKLFF.

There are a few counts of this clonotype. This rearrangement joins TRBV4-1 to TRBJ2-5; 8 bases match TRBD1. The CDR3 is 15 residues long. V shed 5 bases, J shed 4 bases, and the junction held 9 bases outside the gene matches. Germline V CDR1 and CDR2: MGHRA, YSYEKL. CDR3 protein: CASSFRTGIIETQYF. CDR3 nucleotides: TGCGCCAGCAGCTTTAGGACAGGGATAATAGAGACCCAGTACTTC.

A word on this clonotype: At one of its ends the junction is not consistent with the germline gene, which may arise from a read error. The CDR3 protein is CASSFRGQPFTDTQYF. Here the CDR3 DNA reads TGTGCTAGCAGCTTTCGGGGACAACCATTCACAGATACGCAGTATTTT. The chain has TRBV7-7 and TRBJ2-3, with D possibly being TRBD1 (6 bases). The CDR3 consists of 16 residues. The germline V gene has CDR1 SSHAT and CDR2 FNYEAQ (reference sequence).

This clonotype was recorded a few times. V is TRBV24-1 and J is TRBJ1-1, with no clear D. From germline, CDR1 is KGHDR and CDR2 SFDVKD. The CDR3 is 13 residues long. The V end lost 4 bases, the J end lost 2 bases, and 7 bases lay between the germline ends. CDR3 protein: CATSDSLNTEAFF. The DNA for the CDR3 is TGTGCCACCAGTGACTCCCTCAACACTGAAGCTTTCTTT.

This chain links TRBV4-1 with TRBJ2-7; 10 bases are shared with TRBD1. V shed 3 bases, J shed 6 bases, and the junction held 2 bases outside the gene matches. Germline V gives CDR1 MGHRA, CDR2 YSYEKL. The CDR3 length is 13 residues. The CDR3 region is CASSQRTGGEQYV. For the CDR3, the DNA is TGCGCCAGCAGCCAGCGGACAGGGGGCGAGCAGTACGTC.

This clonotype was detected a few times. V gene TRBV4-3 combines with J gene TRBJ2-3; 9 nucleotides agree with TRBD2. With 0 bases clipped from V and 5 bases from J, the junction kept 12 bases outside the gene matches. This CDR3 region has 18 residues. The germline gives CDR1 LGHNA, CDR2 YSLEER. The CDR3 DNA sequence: TGCGCCAGCAGCCAAGAGAAGTTAGCGGGGGCACCGGGAGATACGCAGTATTTT. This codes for CASSQEKLAGAPGDTQYF.

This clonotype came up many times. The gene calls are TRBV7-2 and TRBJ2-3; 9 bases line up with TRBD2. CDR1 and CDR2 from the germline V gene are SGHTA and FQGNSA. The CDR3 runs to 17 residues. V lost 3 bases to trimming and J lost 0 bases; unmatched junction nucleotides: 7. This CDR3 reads CASSLGLAGQSTDTQYF. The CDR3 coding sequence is TGTGCCAGCAGCTTGGGACTAGCCGGCCAAAGCACAGATACGCAGTATTTT.

CDR3 DNA: TGCGCCAGCAGCTCCTGGGACGGACTACAAATAGATACGCAGTATTTT. It specifies CASSSWDGLQIDTQYF. The rearrangement uses TRBV4-3 and TRBJ2-3, with a possible D match to TRBD2 (6 bases). The CDR3 runs to 16 residues. The germline CDR1 and CDR2 sequences are LGHNA and YSLEER. V lost 5 bases to trimming and J lost 5 bases, with 20 bases between them.

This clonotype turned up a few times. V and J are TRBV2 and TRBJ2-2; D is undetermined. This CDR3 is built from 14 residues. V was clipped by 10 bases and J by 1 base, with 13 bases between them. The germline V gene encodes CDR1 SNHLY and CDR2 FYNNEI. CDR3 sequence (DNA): TGTGCCACCAAATGGAGACAGAACACCGGGGAGCTGTTTTTT. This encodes CATKWRQNTGELFF.

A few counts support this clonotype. The CDR3 bases are TGTGCCAGCAGTTACTCGCAGCGGGAGAGGATTAATCAGCCCCAGCATTTT. This gives the protein CASSYSQRERINQPQHF. The chain links TRBV6-2 or TRBV6-3 to TRBJ1-5; D not certain. V lost 0 bases and J 4 bases, leaving 16 bases between the germline ends. Germline CDR1 reads MNHEY; CDR2 reads SVGEGT. This CDR3 is 17 amino acids long.

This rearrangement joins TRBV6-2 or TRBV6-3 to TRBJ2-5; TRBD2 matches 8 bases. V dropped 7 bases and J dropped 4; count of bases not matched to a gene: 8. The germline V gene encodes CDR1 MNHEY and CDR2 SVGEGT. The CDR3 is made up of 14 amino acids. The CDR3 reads CASIAGGAAETQYF. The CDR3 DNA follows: TGTGCCAGCATCGCCGGGGGGGCCGCAGAGACCCAGTACTTC.

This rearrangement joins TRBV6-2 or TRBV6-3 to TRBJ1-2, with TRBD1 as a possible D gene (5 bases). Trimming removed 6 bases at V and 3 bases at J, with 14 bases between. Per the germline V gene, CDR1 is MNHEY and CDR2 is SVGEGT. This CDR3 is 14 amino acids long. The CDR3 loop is CASSPPGRDYGYTF. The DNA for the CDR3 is TGTGCCAGCAGCCCTCCCGGCAGGGACTATGGCTACACCTTC.

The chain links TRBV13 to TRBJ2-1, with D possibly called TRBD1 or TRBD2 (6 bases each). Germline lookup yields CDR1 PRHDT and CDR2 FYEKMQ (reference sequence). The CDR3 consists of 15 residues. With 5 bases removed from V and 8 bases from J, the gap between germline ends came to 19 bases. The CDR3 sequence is CASSTQGGGPDEQFF. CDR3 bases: TGTGCCAGCAGCACCCAGGGTGGGGGGCCGGATGAGCAGTTCTTC.

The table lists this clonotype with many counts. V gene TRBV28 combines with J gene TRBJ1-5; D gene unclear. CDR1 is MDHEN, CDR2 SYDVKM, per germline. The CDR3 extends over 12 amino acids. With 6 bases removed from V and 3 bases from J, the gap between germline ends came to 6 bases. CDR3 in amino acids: CASSFDNQPQHF. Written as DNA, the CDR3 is TGTGCCAGCAGCTTTGACAATCAGCCCCAGCATTTT.

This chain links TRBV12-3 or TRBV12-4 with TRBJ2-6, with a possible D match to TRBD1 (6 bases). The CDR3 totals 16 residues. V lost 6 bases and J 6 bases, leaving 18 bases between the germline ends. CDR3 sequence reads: CASSLETGLVANVLTF. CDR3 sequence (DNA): TGTGCCAGCAGCCTCGAGACAGGTCTGGTGGCCAACGTCCTGACTTTC.

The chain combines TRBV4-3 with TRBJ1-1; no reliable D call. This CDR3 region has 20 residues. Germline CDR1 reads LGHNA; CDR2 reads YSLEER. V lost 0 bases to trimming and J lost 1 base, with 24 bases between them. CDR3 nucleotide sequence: TGCGCCAGCAGCCAAGATCCCCCGCTCCCTAGACGGGAGACGAACACTGAAGCTTTCTTT. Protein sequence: CASSQDPPLPRRETNTEAFF.

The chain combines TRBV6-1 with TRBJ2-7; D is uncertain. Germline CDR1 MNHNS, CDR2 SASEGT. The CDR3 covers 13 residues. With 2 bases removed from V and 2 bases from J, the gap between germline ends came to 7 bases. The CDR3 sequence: CASSEIRTYEQYF. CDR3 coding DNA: TGTGCCAGCAGTGAAATCAGGACCTACGAGCAGTACTTC.

CDR3 sequence reads: CASSYAVEGTDTQYF. In DNA, the CDR3 is TGTGCCAGCAGTTACGCCGTAGAGGGCACAGATACGCAGTATTTT. The chain links TRBV6-6 to TRBJ2-3; no clear D gene. The germline gives CDR1 MNHNY, CDR2 SVGAGI (reference sequence). Trimming removed 2 bases from V and 1 base from J, with 10 bases in between. The CDR3 spans 15 residues.

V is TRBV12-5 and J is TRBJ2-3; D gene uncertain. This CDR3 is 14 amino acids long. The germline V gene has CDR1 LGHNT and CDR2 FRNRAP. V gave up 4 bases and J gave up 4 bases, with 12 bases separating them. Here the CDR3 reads CASGSYDRADTQYF. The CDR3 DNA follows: TGTGCTAGTGGTTCGTACGACCGCGCAGATACGCAGTATTTT.

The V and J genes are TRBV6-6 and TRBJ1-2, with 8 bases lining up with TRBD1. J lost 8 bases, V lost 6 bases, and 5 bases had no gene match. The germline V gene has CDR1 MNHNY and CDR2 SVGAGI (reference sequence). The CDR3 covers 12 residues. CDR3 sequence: CASRDRGSGYTF. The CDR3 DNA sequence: TGTGCCAGCAGAGACAGGGGTAGCGGCTACACCTTC.

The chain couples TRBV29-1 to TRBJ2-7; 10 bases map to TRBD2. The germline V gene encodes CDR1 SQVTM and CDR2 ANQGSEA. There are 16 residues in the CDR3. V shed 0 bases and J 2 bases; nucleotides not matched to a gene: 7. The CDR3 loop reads CSVEDWTSGAPYEQYF. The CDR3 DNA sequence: TGCAGCGTTGAAGACTGGACTAGCGGTGCCCCCTACGAGCAGTACTTC.

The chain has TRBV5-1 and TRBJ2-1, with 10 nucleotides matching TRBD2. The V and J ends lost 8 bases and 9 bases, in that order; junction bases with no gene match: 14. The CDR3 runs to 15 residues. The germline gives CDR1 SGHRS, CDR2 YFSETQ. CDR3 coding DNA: TGCGCCAGTCACTTGGCGAGCGGGGGGGCCGGTGAGCAGTTCTTC. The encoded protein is CASHLASGGAGEQFF.

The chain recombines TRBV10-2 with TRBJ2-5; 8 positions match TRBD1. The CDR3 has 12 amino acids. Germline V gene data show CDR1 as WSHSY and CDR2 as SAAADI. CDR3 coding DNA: TGCGCTGTGACAGGGGACCAAGAGACCCAGTACTTC. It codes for CAVTGDQETQYF.

Written as DNA, the CDR3 is TGTGCCAGTAGTCCGCCGGGTCCCTGGGGCAATCAGCCCCAGCATTTT. Translation: CASSPPGPWGNQPQHF. The V gene is TRBV19, the J gene TRBJ1-5; the D is unclear. Germline CDR1 and CDR2: LNHDA and SQIVND (reference sequence). The CDR3 loop spans 16 amino acids. V was pared by 5 bases and J by 2 bases, with 16 bases between.

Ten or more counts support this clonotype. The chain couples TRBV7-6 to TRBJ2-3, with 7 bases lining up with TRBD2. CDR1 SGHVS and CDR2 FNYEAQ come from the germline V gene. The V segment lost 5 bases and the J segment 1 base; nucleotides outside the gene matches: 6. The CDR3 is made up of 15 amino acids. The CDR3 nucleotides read TGTGCCAGCAGCCGCCCCAGCGGGGGCACAGATACGCAGTATTTT. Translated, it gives CASSRPSGGTDTQYF.

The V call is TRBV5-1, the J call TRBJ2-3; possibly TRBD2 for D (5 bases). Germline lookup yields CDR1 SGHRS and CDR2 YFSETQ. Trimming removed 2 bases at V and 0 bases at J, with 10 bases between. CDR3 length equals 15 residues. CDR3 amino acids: CASSFRWTSTDTQYF. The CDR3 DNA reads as TGCGCCAGCAGCTTTCGCTGGACTAGCACAGATACGCAGTATTTT.

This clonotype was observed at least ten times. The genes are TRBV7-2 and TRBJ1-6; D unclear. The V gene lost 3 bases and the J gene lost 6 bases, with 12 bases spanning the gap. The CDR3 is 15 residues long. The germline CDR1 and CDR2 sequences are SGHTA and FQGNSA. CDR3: CASSLVPEFNSPLHF. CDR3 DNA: TGTGCCAGCAGCTTGGTCCCGGAATTTAATTCACCCCTCCACTTT. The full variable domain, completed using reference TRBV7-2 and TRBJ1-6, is GAGVSQSPSNKVTEKGKDVELRCDPISGHTALYWYRQSLGQGLEFLIYFQGNSAPDKSGLPSDRFSAERTGGSVSTLTIQRTQQEDSAVYLCASSLVPEFNSPLHFGNGTRLTVT.

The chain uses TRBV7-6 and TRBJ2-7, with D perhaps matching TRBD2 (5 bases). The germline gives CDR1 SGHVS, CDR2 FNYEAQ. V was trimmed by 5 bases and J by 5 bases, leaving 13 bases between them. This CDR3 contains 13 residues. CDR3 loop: CASSLNGKDEQYF. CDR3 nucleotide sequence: TGTGCCAGCAGCCTAAACGGGAAGGACGAGCAGTACTTC.